This passage covers 25 T cell receptor beta chains from one sample sequenced in a study of identical twins. Each CDR3 protein gets one entry after TCRdb re-called the 5' RACE reads with MiXCR. The table lists 350,000 to 450,000 distinct CDR3 sequences, about 18% of them singletons. What was sequenced was naive T cells sorted from blood. The source of these receptors is a man aged 50 to 60 in good health.

The CDR3 reads CSVRTGSRTEAFF. CDR3 coding DNA: TGCAGCGTTAGGACAGGATCAAGGACTGAAGCTTTCTTT. The V and J genes are TRBV29-1 and TRBJ1-1, with 7 positions matching TRBD1. CDR3 length: 13 residues. The V segment lost 5 bases and the J segment 5 bases; nucleotides outside the gene matches: 8. Germline lookup yields CDR1 SQVTM and CDR2 ANQGSEA.

This clonotype was counted only a few times. Written as DNA, the CDR3 is TGCGCCAGCAGCCAAGACGGAATGGGACTAGCGGTCAATGAGCAGTTCTTC. Protein sequence: CASSQDGMGLAVNEQFF. V usage is TRBV4-3 and J usage is TRBJ2-1, with 11 positions matching TRBD2. The CDR3 is 17 amino acids. The V gene's germline CDR1 is LGHNA and CDR2 YSLEER. The V and J ends lost 0 bases and 6 bases, in that order; junction bases with no gene match: 7.

A few counts support this clonotype. The chain is built from TRBV12-3 or TRBV12-4 and TRBJ2-2, with D possibly matching TRBD1 (6 bases). The CDR3 consists of 13 residues. The V gene lost 7 bases and the J gene lost 1 base, with 7 bases spanning the gap. The CDR3 region has the DNA TGTGCCAGCAACAGGGAGAACACCGGGGAGCTGTTTTTT. Its translation is CASNRENTGELFF.

This clonotype was counted between two and nine times. The chain couples TRBV6-2 or TRBV6-3 to TRBJ1-1, with D possibly matching TRBD1 (5 bases). This CDR3 comprises 16 residues. CDR1 is MNHEY, CDR2 SVGEGT, per germline. Trimming left V 0 bases short and J 4 bases short, with 15 bases between. This CDR3 is CASSYSRGARGTEAFF. Here the CDR3 DNA reads TGTGCCAGCAGTTACTCGAGAGGGGCGCGGGGCACTGAAGCTTTCTTT.

This clonotype was observed at least ten times. Its ends do not fully match the called genes, so a read error is possible. The rearrangement joins TRBV20-1 to TRBJ2-1; no firm D call. The CDR3 contains 14 residues. CDR1 is DFQATT, CDR2 SNEGSKA, per germline (reference sequence). The CDR3 nucleotides are TGCAGTGCCAGAGGCTTAGATTCGTTAGTGGAGCAGTTCTTC. This encodes CSARGLDSLVEQFF.

The chain combines TRBV5-1 with TRBJ1-1, with TRBD1 matching over 12 bases. The CDR3 consists of 17 residues. After removal of 4 bases from V and 5 bases from J, the junction contained 12 bases not matched to a gene. CDR1 and CDR2 (germline): SGHRS, YFSETQ. CDR3 nucleotides: TGCGCCAGCAGCCAAGTCCCGGGACAGGGGGCGCGGACTGAAGCTTTCTTT. As protein: CASSQVPGQGARTEAFF.

The chain couples TRBV29-1 to TRBJ2-1, with D possibly being TRBD2 (6 bases). The CDR3 contains 14 residues. CDR1 is SQVTM and CDR2 is ANQGSEA in the germline V gene. The V end lost 6 bases, the J end lost 6 bases, and 18 bases lay between the germline ends. The CDR3 coding sequence is TGCAGCGTGGTGGGGAGGCTAGGGCTCAATGAGCAGTTCTTC. Its translation: CSVVGRLGLNEQFF.

This clonotype was detected only a few times. The rearrangement links TRBV20-1 to TRBJ2-7; 9 bases agree with TRBD2. With V trimmed by 2 bases and J by 0 bases, 2 bases remained unmatched. Germline CDR1 DFQATT, CDR2 SNEGSKA (reference sequence). The CDR3 runs to 14 residues. The CDR3: CSARISGSSYEQYF. For the CDR3, the DNA is TGCAGTGCTAGAATTAGCGGGAGCTCCTACGAGCAGTACTTC.

This clonotype appeared a few times. The rearrangement links TRBV7-3 to TRBJ2-5; D unclear. Germline CDR1 is SGHTA and CDR2 is FQGTGA. The CDR3 length is 14 residues. V lost 3 bases to trimming and J lost 5 bases, with 13 bases between them. The CDR3 loop is CASSLAPGMETQYF. The CDR3 DNA is TGTGCCAGCAGCTTGGCTCCCGGTATGGAGACCCAGTACTTC.

This clonotype was picked up many times. The rearrangement uses TRBV29-1 and TRBJ1-1; no definite D call. CDR1 is SQVTM, CDR2 ANQGSEA, per germline. The CDR3 sequence is 10 residues long. The V end lost 3 bases, the J end lost 11 bases, and 10 bases lay between the germline ends. The DNA of the CDR3 is TGCAGCGTTGAGCAGGTTCGCGCTTTCTTT. The encoded protein is CSVEQVRAFF.

This clonotype was recorded at least ten times. The chain links TRBV18 to TRBJ2-5; 8 bases map to TRBD2. V was clipped by 3 bases and J by 5 bases; unmatched bases: 5. This CDR3 has 14 residues. CDR1 and CDR2 from the germline V gene are KGHSH and LQKENI. The CDR3 DNA follows: TGTGCCAGCTCACCTCGGACTAGCCGGGAGACCCAGTACTTC. It translates to CASSPRTSRETQYF.

This chain joins TRBV20-1 and TRBJ1-5, with a weak D call TRBD1 (5 bases). V shed 0 bases and J shed 0 bases, with 15 bases lying between them. Germline assignment: CDR1 DFQATT and CDR2 SNEGSKA (reference sequence). The CDR3 loop spans 17 amino acids. Written as DNA, the CDR3 is TGCAGTGCTAGAGATAGTCGCAGGGATTATAGCAATCAGCCCCAGCATTTT. Its protein is CSARDSRRDYSNQPQHF.

This clonotype has more than one count but fewer than ten. The chain carries TRBV5-1 and TRBJ2-7; 7 bases are a match to TRBD2. Germline assignment: CDR1 SGHRS and CDR2 YFSETQ. The CDR3 covers 14 residues. V was pared by 2 bases and J by 2 bases, with 4 bases of the junction left unmatched. In nucleotides, the CDR3 is TGCGCCAGCAGCTTCCAGCGGGGTACCTACGAGCAGTACTTC. Amino acids: CASSFQRGTYEQYF.

This clonotype was counted at least ten times. This sequence joins TRBV10-3 and TRBJ2-7; D may match TRBD1 or TRBD2 (7 bases each). V was cut by 6 bases and J by 0 bases, with 15 bases left in between. Per germline, CDR1 ENHRY and CDR2 SYGVKD. CDR3 length equals 15 residues. The DNA of the CDR3 is TGTGCCATCAGCGGGGGGACAGTTAGCTCCTACGAGCAGTACTTC. Amino acids: CAISGGTVSSYEQYF.

This clonotype was counted many times. The chain uses TRBV20-1 and TRBJ1-5; 9 bases match TRBD1. This CDR3 region has 14 residues. Germline trimming cut 6 bases from V and 5 bases from J; bases unmatched to any gene: 8. Germline V lookup: CDR1 DFQATT, CDR2 SNEGSKA (reference sequence). CDR3 nucleotide sequence: TGCAGTGCCGTTACCGGGACAGGGTATCAGCCCCAGCATTTT. Translating it yields CSAVTGTGYQPQHF.

The chain couples TRBV10-3 to TRBJ2-2; 11 bases match TRBD2. CDR1 and CDR2 from the germline V gene are ENHRY and SYGVKD. Trimming took 6 bases from V and 1 from J; bases not matched to a gene: 1. The CDR3 spans 15 residues. CDR3 sequence reads: CAIRTSGVNTGELFF. CDR3 nucleotides: TGTGCCATCAGGACTAGCGGGGTGAACACCGGGGAGCTGTTTTTT.

This clonotype was recorded a few times. V gene TRBV19 combines with J gene TRBJ2-3; 9 bases map to TRBD1. Germline lookup yields CDR1 LNHDA and CDR2 SQIVND (reference sequence). V lost 4 bases to trimming and J lost 0 bases; unmatched junction nucleotides: 5. This CDR3 spans 16 amino acids. The CDR3 is CASSRHRGLSTDTQYF. The CDR3, as DNA: TGTGCCAGTAGTAGGCACAGGGGGCTAAGCACAGATACGCAGTATTTT.

At least ten counts were recorded for this clonotype. The chain couples TRBV7-2 to TRBJ1-6, with D possibly matching TRBD1 (5 bases). Trimming pared 1 base from V and 5 bases from J, leaving 12 bases between. Germline V gene data show CDR1 as SGHTA and CDR2 as FQGNSA. The CDR3 runs to 16 residues. The CDR3 nucleotides read TGTGCCAGCAGCTTAGATCGGGCAGGGCATAATTCACCCCTCCACTTT. Protein product: CASSLDRAGHNSPLHF.

The chain joins TRBV13 to TRBJ2-2, with D possibly matching TRBD2 (6 bases). The V and J ends lost 4 bases and 3 bases respectively, with 24 bases between them. There are 19 residues in the CDR3. Germline CDR1 PRHDT, CDR2 FYEKMQ (reference sequence). CDR3 in amino acids: CASSSWRLVDHLDTGELFF. The CDR3 nucleotides read TGTGCCAGCAGCTCTTGGAGACTAGTGGATCATCTCGACACCGGGGAGCTGTTTTTT.

In this sample, this clonotype turned up once. The chain employs TRBV11-2 and TRBJ1-3; no clear D. The CDR3 has 13 residues. V lost 0 bases and J 6 bases, leaving 6 bases between the germline ends. Germline V gene sequence: CDR1 SGHAT, CDR2 FQNNGV. The CDR3 protein is CASSLDPPNTIYF. In DNA, the CDR3 is TGTGCCAGCAGCTTAGATCCCCCAAACACCATATATTTT.

This clonotype was seen only a few times. The genes are TRBV7-2 and TRBJ2-5; 7 bases fit TRBD2. The V and J ends lost 5 bases and 2 bases, in that order; junction bases with no gene match: 5. Germline assignment: CDR1 SGHTA and CDR2 FQGNSA. The CDR3 sequence is 14 residues long. CDR3 sequence reads: CASSRAGVQETQYF. Here the CDR3 DNA reads TGTGCCAGCAGCCGCGCGGGGGTACAAGAGACCCAGTACTTC.

In its sample, this clonotype was seen a few times. This chain connects TRBV18 to TRBJ2-1, with D uncertain. The V gene's germline CDR1 is KGHSH and CDR2 LQKENI. This CDR3 region has 13 residues. With 3 bases removed from V and 8 bases from J, the gap between germline ends came to 11 bases. CDR3 bases: TGTGCCAGCTCACCGTCAAGATCGGATGAGCAGTTCTTC. Its protein is CASSPSRSDEQFF.

This clonotype occurred a few times. The chain joins TRBV19 to TRBJ2-5; tentative D call: TRBD2 (5 bases). This CDR3 has 13 amino acids. V was cut by 4 bases and J by 5 bases, with 11 bases left in between. Germline V lookup: CDR1 LNHDA, CDR2 SQIVND (reference sequence). The CDR3 loop is CASSNTRLETQYF. The CDR3 DNA reads as TGTGCCAGTAGTAATACTAGGTTGGAGACCCAGTACTTC.

The chain joins TRBV20-1 to TRBJ2-3; 14 nucleotides align to TRBD2. The J segment lost 0 bases and the V segment lost 6 bases, leaving 8 bases of the junction unmatched. Germline CDR1 DFQATT, CDR2 SNEGSKA (reference sequence). The CDR3 contains 17 residues. CDR3 bases: TGCAGTGCCGAGACTAGCGGGAGGGCCGAGAGCACAGATACGCAGTATTTT. This encodes CSAETSGRAESTDTQYF.

The chain is built from TRBV7-9 and TRBJ2-5; 9 nucleotides align to TRBD2. The V segment lost 9 bases and the J segment 3 bases; nucleotides outside the gene matches: 8. Germline CDR1 is SEHNR and CDR2 is FQNEAQ (reference sequence). The CDR3 runs 14 residues. CDR3 residues: CASSLASGKETQYF. DNA of the CDR3: TGTGCCAGTTCCTTGGCTAGCGGGAAAGAGACCCAGTACTTC.